These T cell receptor beta chains were read from a single sample in a study of cytomegalovirus exposure and HLA in healthy donors. Clones were read by immunoSEQ multiplex PCR, and TCRdb kept only the in-frame ones, dropping some. The sample yields about 200,000 clones, roughly 87% seen once. Sequencing was performed on PBMCs. The receptors shown here come from a woman younger than 30 in good health and CMV-seropositive. Each CDR3 is given with its conserved first and last residue. D genes are given only for firm matches. Not all rows give a size; the values are once, few, many and, for expanded clones, a class.

TRBJ1-5,TRBD1,TRBV19,-,TGTGCCAGTAGTTTATTACAGGGGAGACAGCCCCAGCATTTT,CASSLLQGRQPQHF
TRBJ1-1,TRBD1,TRBV5-4,-,TGTGCCAGCAGCCCGGGACAGGGGAACACTGAAGCTTTCTTT,CASSPGQGNTEAFF
TRBJ2-1,-,TRBV4-1,-,TGCGCCAGCAGCCAAGGCCCACCTCGTGGGGGGAATGAGCAGTTCTTC,CASSQGPPRGGNEQFF
TRBJ2-3,TRBD2,TRBV29-1,-,TGCAGCGTTGAAGAGAGGCTGGTTCTAGCGGGAGCCCCAGATACGCAGTATTTT,CSVEERLVLAGAPDTQYF
TRBJ2-7,TRBD2,TRBV6-5,-,TGTGCCAGCAGTTACTTAGGGACTAACTACGAGCAGTACTTC,CASSYLGTNYEQYF
TRBJ2-5,TRBD1,TRBV30,-,TGTGCCTGGAGTGAAGGACAGGTTACCCAAGAGACCCAGTACTTC,CAWSEGQVTQETQYF
TRBJ2-3,TRBD2,TRBV6-1,-,TGTGCCACCGGGACTAGCGGGAGGGGGGGAGATACGCAGTATTTT,CATGTSGRGGDTQYF
TRBJ2-7,-,TRBV6-6,-,TGTGCCACTTCCGCGGTAGTCCCGTACGAGCAGTACTTC,CATSAVVPYEQYF
TRBJ1-2,-,TRBV15,-,TGTGCCACCAGCGGCGGGAACTATGGCTACACCTTC,CATSGGNYGYTF
TRBJ2-5,-,TRBV28,-,TGTGCCAGCAGTTTTCCCGACAGGAAAGAGACCCAGTACTTC,CASSFPDRKETQYF
TRBJ1-5,-,TRBV19,-,TGTGCCAGTAGTATAGGAGGGCGCTTGGGAGGTAGCAATCAGCCCCAGCATTTT,CASSIGGRLGGSNQPQHF
TRBJ2-1,TRBD2,TRBV27,once,TGTGCCAGCAGGGCCGGGGCGGGGGCCTACAATGAGCAGTTCTTC,CASRAGAGAYNEQFF
TRBJ1-2,TRBD1,TRBV25-1,-,TGTGCCAGCAGTACTGGGACAGGGGGCAATGGCTACACCTTC,CASSTGTGGNGYTF
TRBJ1-1,TRBD1,TRBV27,-,TGTGCCAGCAGAGGACAGGGGGCGAACACTGAAGCTTTCTTT,CASRGQGANTEAFF
TRBJ2-7,-,TRBV2,-,TGTGCCAGCAGTAATTGGAACAGGGTCCACGAGCAGTACTTC,CASSNWNRVHEQYF
TRBJ2-1,TRBD2,TRBV28,-,TGTGCCAGCAGTCCCTCCTCTAGCGGGCCCCCCGAGGAGTTCTTC,CASSPSSSGPPEEFF
TRBJ2-5,TRBD1,TRBV4-1,-,TGCGCCAGCAGCCAGGGACAGGGTCCGGCGGAGACCCAGTACTTC,CASSQGQGPAETQYF
TRBJ2-1,-,TRBV4-1,-,TGCGCCAGTCGCCCGGCGGGTGAAACGGGGGATGAGCAGTTCTTC,CASRPAGETGDEQFF
TRBJ2-1,-,TRBV28,-,TGTGCCAGCAGTTCCCCATACAATGAGCAGTTCTTC,CASSSPYNEQFF
TRBJ2-7,TRBD1,TRBV28,-,TGTGCCAGCAGTCTTCCTGAAGGGACAGGATCCTACGAGCAGTACTTC,CASSLPEGTGSYEQYF
TRBJ1-2,-,TRBV27,once,TGTGCCAGCAGTCTATTACCCGCGGGGCGAGACTATGGCTACACCTTC,CASSLLPAGRDYGYTF
TRBJ2-3,-,TRBV19,-,TGTGCCAGTAGCCCCCCCAGGGGCCCAACAGATACGCAGTATTTT,CASSPPRGPTDTQYF
TRBJ1-2,TRBD1,TRBV27,once,TGTGCCAGCAGCACTAAACGCGACAGGGGGGTTCCCCGGAACTATGGCTACACCTTC,CASSTKRDRGVPRNYGYTF
TRBJ2-3,-,TRBV6-1,-,TGTGCCAGCAACCCCACCGGAGGGGAATGGGGTACGCAGTATTTT,CASNPTGGEWGTQYF
TRBJ2-1,TRBD1,TRBV5-6,-,TGTGCCAGCAGCTTCAGGGGGCGGAGAGGCGAGTTCTTC,CASSFRGRRGEFF
TRBJ1-4,-,TRBV30,-,TGTGCCTGGGCCCGTAGGGGGGAAAAACTGTTTTTT,CAWARRGEKLFF
TRBJ2-3,-,TRBV6-6,-,TGTGCCAGCAGCCCACCCCCGGGTCCCAGCACAGATACGCAGTATTTT,CASSPPPGPSTDTQYF
TRBJ2-1,-,TRBV7-9,-,TGTGCCAGCAGCTTAGTTCTTATTTACAATGAGCAGTTCTTC,CASSLVLIYNEQFF
TRBJ1-2,-,TRBV11-2,many,TGTGCCAGCAGCTCCCGGACATTCTATGGCTACACCTTC,CASSSRTFYGYTF
TRBJ1-1,TRBD1,TRBV7-6,once,TGTGCCAGCAGTACCGGGACAGGGACTGAAGCTTTCTTT,CASSTGTGTEAFF
TRBJ2-7,TRBD2,TRBV7-9,-,TGTGCCAGCAGCTTCCGGCTAGCGGGAGGAAGCCTCCCCTACGAGCAGTACTTC,CASSFRLAGGSLPYEQYF
TRBJ1-3,TRBD1,TRBV6-1,-,TGTGCCAGCAGTGCACGAAATACCGGGACAGGAGGAAACACCATATATTTT,CASSARNTGTGGNTIYF
TRBJ2-2,-,TRBV7-3,-,TGTGCCAGCAGCTCCCCGGAGGGCCCCGTCACCGGGGAGCTGTTTTTT,CASSSPEGPVTGELFF
TRBJ2-7,-,TRBV5-1,-,TGCGCCAGCAGACAGGGAGCCTACGAGCAGTACTTC,CASRQGAYEQYF
TRBJ1-1,TRBD1,TRBV9,-,TGTGCCAGCAGCGTTTCCGACAGGGTCACTGAAGCTTTCTTT,CASSVSDRVTEAFF
TRBJ2-5,-,TRBV30,few,TGTGCCTGGGGACAGCAATCCCAAGAGACCCAGTACTTC,CAWGQQSQETQYF
TRBJ1-2,-,TRBV30,-,TGTGCCTGGGGGAGTGTATTACTGTTAGACGGGAACTATGGCTACACCTTC,CAWGSVLLLDGNYGYTF
TRBJ1-1,TRBD1,TRBV11-2,-,TGTGCCAGCAGCTTGACAGGGGGCGTGAACACTGAAGCTTTCTTT,CASSLTGGVNTEAFF
TRBJ2-7,-,TRBV6-1,-,TGTGCCAGCAGTGAAGTTGAGATAGCCTACGAGCAGTACTTC,CASSEVEIAYEQYF
TRBJ2-4,TRBD1,TRBV25-1,-,TGTGCCAGCGGGACCGGACAGGGGATAAACATTCAGTACTTC,CASGTGQGINIQYF
TRBJ1-1,-,TRBV30,-,TGTGCCTGGAGGTGGGGGACAATGGGGGAAGCTTTCTTT,CAWRWGTMGEAFF